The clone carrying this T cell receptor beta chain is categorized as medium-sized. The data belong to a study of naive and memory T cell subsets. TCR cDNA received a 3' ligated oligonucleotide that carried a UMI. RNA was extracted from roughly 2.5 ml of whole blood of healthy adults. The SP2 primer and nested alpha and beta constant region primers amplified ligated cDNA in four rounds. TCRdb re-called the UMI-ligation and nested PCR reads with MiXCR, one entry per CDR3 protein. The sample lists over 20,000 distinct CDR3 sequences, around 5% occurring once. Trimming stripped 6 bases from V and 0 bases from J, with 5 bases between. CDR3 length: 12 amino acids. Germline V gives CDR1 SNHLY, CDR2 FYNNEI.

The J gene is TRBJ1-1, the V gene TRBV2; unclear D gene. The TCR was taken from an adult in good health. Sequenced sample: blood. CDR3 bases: TGTGCCAGCAGACTTATGAACACTGAAGCTTTCTTT. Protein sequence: CASRLMNTEAFF.